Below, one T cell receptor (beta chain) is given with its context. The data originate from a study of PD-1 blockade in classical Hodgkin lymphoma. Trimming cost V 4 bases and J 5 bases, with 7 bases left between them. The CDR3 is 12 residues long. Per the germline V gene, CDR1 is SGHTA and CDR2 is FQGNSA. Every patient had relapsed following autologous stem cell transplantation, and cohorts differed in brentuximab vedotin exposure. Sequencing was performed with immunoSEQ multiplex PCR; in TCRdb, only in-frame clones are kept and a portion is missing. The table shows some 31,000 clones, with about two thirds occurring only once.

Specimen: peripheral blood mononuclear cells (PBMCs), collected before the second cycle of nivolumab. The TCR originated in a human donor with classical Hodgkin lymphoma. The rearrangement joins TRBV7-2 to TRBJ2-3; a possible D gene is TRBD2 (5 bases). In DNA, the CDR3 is TGTGCCAGCAGCTATAGCGTAGATACGCAGTATTTT. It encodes CASSYSVDTQYF.